Shown below are 29 T cell receptor beta chains from a single sample sequenced in a study of cytomegalovirus exposure and HLA in healthy donors. Primers included in the PCR were 60 Vbeta and 13 Jbeta primers. The repertoire was sequenced with immunoSEQ multiplex PCR; TCRdb's copy has only in-frame clones and lacks some. The table records roughly 120,000 clones, around 77% of them present only once. The sample comprised PBMCs. The receptors stem from a man aged 50-59 years in good health and CMV-seropositive.

The chain links TRBV6-5 to TRBJ1-2; the D is unclear. V was cut by 0 bases and J by 0 bases, with 11 bases left in between. Germline V CDR1 and CDR2: MNHEY, SVGAGI. This CDR3 comprises 16 residues. The CDR3 nucleotides read TGTGCCAGCAGTTACTCGGGGAGTAGGGCTAACTATGGCTACACCTTC. Protein: CASSYSGSRANYGYTF.

This chain uses TRBV6-4 with TRBJ1-1, with 7 bases lining up with TRBD1. Trimming at V came to 9 bases and at J to 5 bases, leaving 9 bases not matched to a gene. Germline V lookup: CDR1 MRHNA, CDR2 SNTAGT. This CDR3 contains 13 residues. The CDR3 loop reads CASPAGGLTEAFF. The CDR3 region has the DNA TGTGCCAGTCCGGCAGGGGGGCTAACTGAAGCTTTCTTT.

In DNA form, the CDR3 reads TGCAGCGTTGCGGGGGGGCAAGATACGCAGTATTTT. As protein: CSVAGGQDTQYF. This sequence joins TRBV29-1 and TRBJ2-3; TRBD2 matches 8 bases. The CDR3 is made up of 12 amino acids. In germline, CDR1 is SQVTM, CDR2 ANQGSEA. With V trimmed by 4 bases and J by 5 bases, 2 bases remained unmatched.

The chain combines TRBV28 with TRBJ1-2, with a possible D match to TRBD1 (6 bases). The V end was cut by 11 bases, the J end by 2 bases, with 12 bases between. The CDR3 loop spans 12 amino acids. Germline CDR1 is MDHEN and CDR2 is SYDVKM. CDR3 DNA sequence: TGTGCCTCAAAAGGGGGAAACTATGGCTACACCTTC. This codes for CASKGGNYGYTF.

The chain carries TRBV7-8 and TRBJ1-1, with D perhaps TRBD1 (5 bases). Trimming stripped 7 bases from V and 5 bases from J, with 8 bases between. Germline V gives CDR1 SGHVS, CDR2 FQNEAQ. The CDR3 covers 11 residues. CDR3 DNA: TGTGCCAGCACCGGGGGAACTGAAGCTTTCTTT. Its translation: CASTGGTEAFF.

The chain is built from TRBV28 and TRBJ1-1; D is unresolved. Germline V gene sequence: CDR1 MDHEN, CDR2 SYDVKM. Trimming shortened V by 6 bases and J by 2 bases, and 4 bases separated the two germline ends. This CDR3 region has 11 residues. CDR3 amino acids: CASRANTEAFF. The DNA of the CDR3 is TGTGCCAGCAGAGCAAACACTGAAGCTTTCTTT. The complete variable domain, with remaining parts taken from reference TRBV28 and TRBJ1-1, reads DVKVTQSSRYLVKRTGEKVFLECVQDMDHENMFWYRQDPGLGLRLIYFSYDVKMKEKGDIPEGYSVSREKKERFSLILESASTNQTSMYLCASRANTEAFFGQGTRLTVV.

The V and J genes are TRBV2 and TRBJ2-5, with TRBD2 identical over 7 bases. CDR3 length: 14 amino acids. The germline gives CDR1 SNHLY, CDR2 FYNNEI. The trim removed 7 bases at V and 2 bases at J, leaving 7 bases unmatched. For the CDR3, the DNA is TGTGCCAGCAATCGGGGCGGGAGACAAGAGACCCAGTACTTC. Translation gives CASNRGGRQETQYF.

The chain uses TRBV5-1 and TRBJ1-1; 7 positions agree with TRBD1. Trimming at V came to 0 bases and at J to 7 bases, leaving 21 bases not matched to a gene. Germline CDR1 and CDR2: SGHRS and YFSETQ. This CDR3 is 19 amino acids long. Here the CDR3 DNA reads TGCGCCAGCAGCTTGGGAGTAGGGTACCGGGACAGAGAAAACTATGAAGCTTTCTTT. Translation gives CASSLGVGYRDRENYEAFF.

The chain uses TRBV5-1 and TRBJ2-7, with 8 bases identical to TRBD1. Germline values: CDR1 SGHRS, CDR2 YFSETQ. The CDR3 has 14 residues. With 5 bases clipped from V and 5 bases from J, the junction kept 9 bases outside the gene matches. The CDR3 DNA follows: TGCGCCAGCAGTCACCGGACAGGGTCCGACGAGCAGTACTTC. Its protein is CASSHRTGSDEQYF.

The rearrangement links TRBV27 to TRBJ1-2; 7 nucleotides agree with TRBD1. This CDR3 spans 14 amino acids. The V gene end was trimmed by 0 bases and the J gene end by 6 bases; junction bases not matched to a gene: 4. Germline assignment: CDR1 MNHEY and CDR2 SMNVEV (reference sequence). For the CDR3, the DNA is TGTGCCAGCAGTTTATCGGACAGGACCAATGGCTACACCTTC. As protein: CASSLSDRTNGYTF.

This chain uses TRBV6-5 with TRBJ2-7; TRBD1 is a possible D gene (5 bases). V dropped 2 bases and J dropped 4 bases, with 12 bases sitting between them. Germline V lookup: CDR1 MNHEY, CDR2 SVGAGI. This CDR3 is built from 14 residues. CDR3 sequence reads: CASSYRLRGYEQYF. The CDR3 nucleotides read TGTGCCAGCAGTTACCGCCTTAGGGGATACGAGCAGTACTTC.

This chain connects TRBV5-4 to TRBJ2-1; TRBD1 agrees at 7 bases. With 2 bases clipped from V and 7 bases from J, the junction kept 9 bases outside the gene matches. Germline V gene lookup returns CDR1 SGHNT and CDR2 YYREEE (reference sequence). The CDR3 sequence is 15 residues long. In nucleotides, the CDR3 is TGTGCCAGCAGCTTCCCCGGGACAGCCTCTAATGAGCAGTTCTTC. It specifies CASSFPGTASNEQFF.

The chain links TRBV6-5 to TRBJ2-4; D is possibly TRBD1 (6 bases). Germline CDR1 reads MNHEY; CDR2 reads SVGAGI. The CDR3 sequence is 14 residues long. V dropped 5 bases and J dropped 6 bases, with 14 bases sitting between them. The CDR3 bases are TGTGCCAGCAGTCCCCAGGGGCTCCTAAACATTCAGTACTTC. It translates to CASSPQGLLNIQYF.

V and J are TRBV4-1 and TRBJ2-2, with TRBD2 identical over 10 bases. The CDR3 covers 17 residues. With V trimmed by 3 bases and J by 1 base, 5 bases remained unmatched. Germline CDR1 and CDR2: MGHRA and YSYEKL. The CDR3 DNA is TGCGCCAGCAGCCAGTTTTCTAGCGGGAGGAACACCGGGGAGCTGTTTTTT. Translating gives CASSQFSSGRNTGELFF.

The genes are TRBV9 and TRBJ2-3; weak D call: TRBD1 (5 bases). V gave up 3 bases and J gave up 5 bases, with 13 bases separating them. There are 14 residues in the CDR3. From germline, CDR1 is SGDLS and CDR2 YYNGEE. DNA of the CDR3: TGTGCCAGCAGCGGCGGACAAGGCAGAGATACGCAGTATTTT. Translated: CASSGGQGRDTQYF.

The J gene is TRBJ1-5, the V gene TRBV4-3; D remains ambiguous. Germline CDR1 is LGHNA and CDR2 is YSLEER. V was cut by 0 bases and J by 7 bases, with 10 bases left in between. This CDR3 spans 14 amino acids. Written as DNA, the CDR3 is TGCGCCAGCAGCCAAGATTTGTCAGTCCAGCCCCAGCATTTT. This sequence encodes CASSQDLSVQPQHF.

The rearrangement uses TRBV19 and TRBJ1-1; TRBD1 might be the D (5 bases). Germline V gene sequence: CDR1 LNHDA, CDR2 SQIVND (reference sequence). The CDR3 covers 14 residues. Trimming took off 8 bases at V and 4 bases at J, with 17 bases between the two ends. CDR3 in DNA: TGTGCCAGTTCGAGGAGGGGCACGACCACTGAAGCTTTCTTT. This codes for CASSRRGTTTEAFF. Supplemented by reference TRBV19 and TRBJ1-1, the full variable domain reads DGGITQSPKYLFRKEGQNVTLSCEQNLNHDAMYWYRQDPGQGLRLIYYSQIVNDFQKGDIAEGYSVSREKKESFPLTVTSAQKNPTAFYLCASSRRGTTTEAFFGQGTRLTVV.

The chain has TRBV6-1 and TRBJ2-2, with D uncertain. V gave up 5 bases and J gave up 4 bases, with 8 bases separating them. Germline V gene lookup returns CDR1 MNHNS and CDR2 SASEGT. The CDR3 is 13 residues long. CDR3 residues: CASSPLLTGELFF. CDR3 in DNA: TGTGCCAGCAGTCCCCTCCTCACCGGGGAGCTGTTTTTT.

The CDR3 DNA reads TGTGCCAGCAGCGTAGAGGCGGGACGGCACTACGAGCAGTACTTC. Amino acids: CASSVEAGRHYEQYF. The genes are TRBV9 and TRBJ2-7; perhaps TRBD2 as D (6 bases). CDR1 SGDLS and CDR2 YYNGEE come from the germline V gene. The CDR3 extends over 15 amino acids. V lost 0 bases to trimming and J lost 3 bases, with 13 bases between them.

The chain couples TRBV2 to TRBJ2-3; possible D gene TRBD2, 5 bases. Germline-derived CDR1 and CDR2 are SNHLY and FYNNEI. V was cut by 6 bases and J by 0 bases, with 13 bases left in between. CDR3 length: 15 amino acids. Here the CDR3 reads CASRPLTGSTDTQYF. Here the CDR3 DNA reads TGTGCCAGCAGACCCTTGACGGGGAGCACAGATACGCAGTATTTT. Full variable domain (missing parts from reference TRBV2 and TRBJ2-3): EPEVTQTPSHQVTQMGQEVILRCVPISNHLYFYWYRQILGQKVEFLVSFYNNEISEKSEIFDDQFSVERPDGSNFTLKIRSTKLEDSAMYFCASRPLTGSTDTQYFGPGTRLTVL.

About this clone: The sample has other DNA sequences that encode this CDR3 too. The CDR3 bases are TGTGCCAGCAGTTACGGTAGCGGGGGGAACAATGAGCAGTTCTTC. Its translation: CASSYGSGGNNEQFF. The chain joins TRBV6-5 to TRBJ2-1, with 10 bases fitting TRBD2. The CDR3 has 15 residues. In germline, CDR1 is MNHEY, CDR2 SVGAGI. The V and J ends lost 2 bases and 5 bases, in that order; junction bases with no gene match: 3.

This clone is medium-sized. This CDR3 is CASSRLTEVSNYGYTF. The CDR3 DNA follows: TGTGCCAGCAGCCGACTGACGGAAGTCAGTAACTATGGCTACACCTTC. The chain recombines TRBV4-2 with TRBJ1-2; D unresolved. CDR1 is LGHNA and CDR2 is YNFKEQ in the germline V gene. V dropped 4 bases and J dropped 1 base, with 16 bases sitting between them. The CDR3 has 16 amino acids.

In this sample, this clone turned up once. This chain connects TRBV5-1 to TRBJ1-1; D gene ambiguous. The CDR3 totals 15 residues. The ends were cut back, 4 bases at V and 8 bases at J, with 21 bases in the middle. Germline V CDR1 and CDR2: SGHRS, YFSETQ. CDR3 nucleotides: TGCGCCAGCAGCCAAGGGAGCCGGATGGGATTGGAAGCTTTCTTT. Its protein is CASSQGSRMGLEAFF.

This rearrangement joins TRBV14 to TRBJ2-7; 13 bases agree with TRBD2. In germline, CDR1 is SGHDN, CDR2 FVKESK. The V segment lost 4 bases and the J segment 4 bases; nucleotides outside the gene matches: 7. This CDR3 is 16 amino acids long. DNA for the CDR3: TGTGCCAGCAGCCTAGGACTAGCGGGAGCGTCGTACGAGCAGTACTTC. Translation: CASSLGLAGASYEQYF. The entire variable domain, with the rest obtained from reference TRBV14 and TRBJ2-7, is as follows: EAGVTQFPSHSVIEKGQTVTLRCDPISGHDNLYWYRRVMGKEIKFLLHFVKESKQDESGMPNNRFLAERTGGTYSTLKVQPAELEDSGVYFCASSLGLAGASYEQYFGPGTRLTVT.

The V gene is TRBV19, the J gene TRBJ1-5; TRBD1 agrees at 9 bases. Germline lookup yields CDR1 LNHDA and CDR2 SQIVND (reference sequence). This CDR3 is built from 15 residues. V was pared by 3 bases and J by 6 bases, with 6 bases of the junction left unmatched. CDR3 loop: CASSIFGTGSQPQHF. CDR3 DNA sequence: TGTGCCAGTAGTATCTTCGGGACAGGGAGTCAGCCCCAGCATTTT.

The chain is built from TRBV6-5 and TRBJ2-7; D unclear. The CDR3 sequence is 13 residues long. Deletions cut 6 bases from V and 3 bases from J, with 12 bases between. Germline lookup yields CDR1 MNHEY and CDR2 SVGAGI. The CDR3 sequence: CASSLPSGYEQYF. The CDR3, as DNA: TGTGCCAGCAGCTTACCTTCGGGCTACGAGCAGTACTTC.

The chain uses TRBV6-1 and TRBJ2-3, with D possibly being TRBD1 (6 bases). Per the germline V gene, CDR1 is MNHNS and CDR2 is SASEGT. V was cut by 3 bases and J by 1 base, with 26 bases left in between. The CDR3 length is 20 residues. The DNA for the CDR3 is TGTGCCAGCAGTGATATTCAGCGCTTAGGGACACCCCGGCGCACAGATACGCAGTATTTT. Translation: CASSDIQRLGTPRRTDTQYF.

V and J are TRBV11-2 and TRBJ1-2; perhaps TRBD1 as D (6 bases). V gave up 5 bases and J gave up 7 bases, with 11 bases separating them. This CDR3 contains 12 residues. Per the germline V gene, CDR1 is SGHAT and CDR2 is FQNNGV. The CDR3 bases are TGTGCCAGCAGCCACCAACAGGGTGGCTACACCTTC. Translation gives CASSHQQGGYTF.

For the CDR3, the DNA is TGTGCCAGCAGTTACTCTACGGGAGGCGAGCAGTACTTC. Translating gives CASSYSTGGEQYF. This chain joins TRBV6-5 and TRBJ2-7, with 7 bases identical to TRBD2. V lost 0 bases to trimming and J lost 6 bases; unmatched junction nucleotides: 2. There are 13 residues in the CDR3. Germline CDR1 reads MNHEY; CDR2 reads SVGAGI.